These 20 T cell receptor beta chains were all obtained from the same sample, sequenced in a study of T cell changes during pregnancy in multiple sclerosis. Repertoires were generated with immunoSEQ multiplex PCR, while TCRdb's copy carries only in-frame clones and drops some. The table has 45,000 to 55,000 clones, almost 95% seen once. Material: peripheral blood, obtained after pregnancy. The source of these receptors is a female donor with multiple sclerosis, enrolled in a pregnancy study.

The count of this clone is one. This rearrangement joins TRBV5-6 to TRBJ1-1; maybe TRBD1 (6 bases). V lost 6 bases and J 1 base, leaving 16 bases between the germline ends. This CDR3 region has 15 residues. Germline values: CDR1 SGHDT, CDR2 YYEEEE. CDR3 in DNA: TGTGCCAGCAACCCGGGGGGGGGCTGGAACACTGAAGCTTTCTTT. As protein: CASNPGGGWNTEAFF.

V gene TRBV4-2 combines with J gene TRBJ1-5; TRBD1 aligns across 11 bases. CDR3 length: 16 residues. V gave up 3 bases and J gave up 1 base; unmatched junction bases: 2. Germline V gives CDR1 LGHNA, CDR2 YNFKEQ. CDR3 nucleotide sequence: TGTGCCAGCAGCCAGGGACAGGGGGAAAGCAATCAGCCCCAGCATTTT. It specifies CASSQGQGESNQPQHF.

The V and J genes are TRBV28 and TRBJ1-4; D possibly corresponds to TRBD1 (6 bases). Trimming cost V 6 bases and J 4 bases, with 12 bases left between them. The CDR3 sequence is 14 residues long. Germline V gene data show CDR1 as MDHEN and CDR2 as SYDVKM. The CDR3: CASSQGQGNEKLFF. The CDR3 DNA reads TGTGCCAGCAGCCAGGGGCAGGGTAATGAAAAACTGTTTTTT.

CDR3 residues: CASSPPIKIGTVGQPQHF. The CDR3 DNA reads TGTGCCAGCTCACCACCCATAAAGATAGGGACAGTGGGTCAGCCCCAGCATTTT. The gene calls are TRBV18 and TRBJ1-5, with 7 bases lining up with TRBD1. The ends lost 0 bases at V and 6 bases at J; junction bases unmatched: 14. The CDR3 is made up of 18 amino acids. Germline V CDR1 and CDR2: KGHSH, LQKENI.

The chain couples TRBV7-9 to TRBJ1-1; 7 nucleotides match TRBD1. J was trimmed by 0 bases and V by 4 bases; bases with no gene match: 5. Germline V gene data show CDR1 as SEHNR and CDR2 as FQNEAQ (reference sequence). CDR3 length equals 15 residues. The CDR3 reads CASSSTTGMNTEAFF. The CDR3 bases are TGTGCCAGCAGCTCCACGACAGGGATGAACACTGAAGCTTTCTTT.

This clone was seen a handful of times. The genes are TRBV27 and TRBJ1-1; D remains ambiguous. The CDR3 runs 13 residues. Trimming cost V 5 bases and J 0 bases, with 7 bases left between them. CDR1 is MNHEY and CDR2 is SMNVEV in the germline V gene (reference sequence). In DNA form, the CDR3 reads TGTGCCAGCAGTCGTACAGTGAACACTGAAGCTTTCTTT. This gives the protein CASSRTVNTEAFF.

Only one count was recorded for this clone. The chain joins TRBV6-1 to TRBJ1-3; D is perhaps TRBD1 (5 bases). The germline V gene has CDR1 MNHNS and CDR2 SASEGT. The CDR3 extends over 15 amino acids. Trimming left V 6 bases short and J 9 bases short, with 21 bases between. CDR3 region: CASRDNRGTAGTIYF. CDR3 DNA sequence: TGTGCCAGCAGGGATAACAGAGGGACTGCTGGCACCATATATTTT.

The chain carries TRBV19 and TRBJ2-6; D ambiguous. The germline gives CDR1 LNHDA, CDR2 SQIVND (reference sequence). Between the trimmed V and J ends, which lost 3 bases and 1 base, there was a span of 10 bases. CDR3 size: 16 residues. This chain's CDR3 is CASSISLRSGANVLTF. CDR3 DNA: TGTGCCAGTAGTATCAGCTTGAGGTCTGGGGCCAACGTCCTGACTTTC.

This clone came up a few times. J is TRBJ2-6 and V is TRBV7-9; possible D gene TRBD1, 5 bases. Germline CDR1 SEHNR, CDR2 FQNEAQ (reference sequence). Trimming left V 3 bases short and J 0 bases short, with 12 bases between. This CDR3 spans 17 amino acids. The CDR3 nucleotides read TGTGCCAGCAGCTTGACAGTAAAAAGCTCTGGGGCCAACGTCCTGACTTTC. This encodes CASSLTVKSSGANVLTF.

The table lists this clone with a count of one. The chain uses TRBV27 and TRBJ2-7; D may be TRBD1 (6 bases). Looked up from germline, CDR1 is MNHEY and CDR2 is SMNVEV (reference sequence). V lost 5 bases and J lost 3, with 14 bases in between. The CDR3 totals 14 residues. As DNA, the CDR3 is TGTGCCAGCAGTCCCACAGGGTCAGGCTACGAGCAGTACTTC. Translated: CASSPTGSGYEQYF.

This CDR3 is CASSPYTGRIYNEQFF. The CDR3 bases are TGTGCCAGCAGCCCCTATACAGGGAGAATCTACAATGAGCAGTTCTTC. The gene calls are TRBV14 and TRBJ2-1; tentative D call: TRBD1 (6 bases). The CDR3 spans 16 residues. V was shortened by 4 bases and J by 3 bases, with 16 bases between the two germline ends. In germline, CDR1 is SGHDN, CDR2 FVKESK.

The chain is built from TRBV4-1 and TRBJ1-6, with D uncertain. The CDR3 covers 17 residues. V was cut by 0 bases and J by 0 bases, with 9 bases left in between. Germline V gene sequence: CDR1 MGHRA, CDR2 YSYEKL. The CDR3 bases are TGCGCCAGCAGCCAAGAGCGAACGAGCTCCTATAATTCACCCCTCCACTTT. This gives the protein CASSQERTSSYNSPLHF.

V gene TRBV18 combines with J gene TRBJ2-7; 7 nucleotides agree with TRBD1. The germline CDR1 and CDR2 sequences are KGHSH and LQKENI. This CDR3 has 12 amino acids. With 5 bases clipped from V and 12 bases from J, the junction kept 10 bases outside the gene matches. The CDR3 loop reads CASSALWDSPYF. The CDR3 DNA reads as TGTGCCAGCTCAGCTCTATGGGACAGTCCGTACTTC.

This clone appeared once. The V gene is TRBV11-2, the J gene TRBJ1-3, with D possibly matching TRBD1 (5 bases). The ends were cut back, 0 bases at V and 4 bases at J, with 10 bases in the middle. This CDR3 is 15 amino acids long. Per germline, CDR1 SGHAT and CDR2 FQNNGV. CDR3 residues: CASSLDRGVGNTIYF. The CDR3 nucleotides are TGTGCCAGCAGCTTAGATCGGGGGGTCGGAAACACCATATATTTT.

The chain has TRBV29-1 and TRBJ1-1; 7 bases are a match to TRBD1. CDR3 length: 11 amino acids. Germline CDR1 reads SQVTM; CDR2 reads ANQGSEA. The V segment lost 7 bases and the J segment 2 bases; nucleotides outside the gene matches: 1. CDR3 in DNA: TGCAGCGGGGACAGTAACACTGAAGCTTTCTTT. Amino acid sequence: CSGDSNTEAFF.

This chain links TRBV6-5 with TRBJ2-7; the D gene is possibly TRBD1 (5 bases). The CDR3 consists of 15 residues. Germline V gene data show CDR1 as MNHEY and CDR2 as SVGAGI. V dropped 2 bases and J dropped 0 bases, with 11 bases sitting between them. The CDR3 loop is CASSYDSAVSYEQYF. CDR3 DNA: TGTGCCAGCAGTTACGACAGTGCAGTCTCCTACGAGCAGTACTTC.

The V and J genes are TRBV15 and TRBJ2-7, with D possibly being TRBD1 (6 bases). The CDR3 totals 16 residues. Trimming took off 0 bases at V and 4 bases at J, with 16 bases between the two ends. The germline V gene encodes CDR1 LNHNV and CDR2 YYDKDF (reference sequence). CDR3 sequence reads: CATSRDRQGQGYEQYF. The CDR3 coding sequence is TGTGCCACCAGCAGAGATCGCCAGGGGCAGGGATACGAGCAGTACTTC.

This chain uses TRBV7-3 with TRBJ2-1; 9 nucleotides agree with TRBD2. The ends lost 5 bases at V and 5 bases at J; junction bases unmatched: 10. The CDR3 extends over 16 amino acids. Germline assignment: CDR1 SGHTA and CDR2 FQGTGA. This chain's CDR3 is CASSPEMVAGDNEQFF. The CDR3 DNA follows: TGTGCCAGCAGCCCAGAGATGGTAGCGGGGGACAATGAGCAGTTCTTC. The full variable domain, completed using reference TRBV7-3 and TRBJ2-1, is GAGVSQTPSNKVTEKGKYVELRCDPISGHTALYWYRQSLGQGPEFLIYFQGTGAADDSGLPNDRFFAVRPEGSVSTLKIQRTERGDSAVYLCASSPEMVAGDNEQFFGPGTRLTVL.

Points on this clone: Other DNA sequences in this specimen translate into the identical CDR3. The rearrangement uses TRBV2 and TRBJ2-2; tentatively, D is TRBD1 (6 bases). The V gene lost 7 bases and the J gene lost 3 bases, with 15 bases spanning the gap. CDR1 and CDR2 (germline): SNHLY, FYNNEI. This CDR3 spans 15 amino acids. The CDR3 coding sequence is TGTGCCAGCACTCGCAGGGGTAGGGACACCGGGGAGCTGTTTTTT. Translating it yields CASTRRGRDTGELFF.

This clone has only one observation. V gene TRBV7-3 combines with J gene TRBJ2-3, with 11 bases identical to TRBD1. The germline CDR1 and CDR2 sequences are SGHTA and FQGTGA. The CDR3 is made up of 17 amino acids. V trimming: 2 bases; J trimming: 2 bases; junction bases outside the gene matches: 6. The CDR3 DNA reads TGTGCCAGCAGCTTATCCCCGGGACAGGGGGTCACAGATACGCAGTATTTT. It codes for CASSLSPGQGVTDTQYF.